Below are 30 T cell receptor beta chains sequenced from a single sample in a study of graft-versus-host responses after intestinal transplantation. TCRdb's table, derived via immunoSEQ multiplex PCR, lists solely in-frame clones and lacks some. This table holds about 120,000 clones, approximately 90% found once. Their recognized antigens are unknown. The starting material was unstimulated CD4+ T cells sorted from spleen or lymph node cells, obtained before intestinal transplant. All receptors derive from a human donor who received an intestinal transplant.

The gene calls are TRBV19 and TRBJ1-2, with D tentatively TRBD1 (5 bases). This CDR3 contains 13 residues. Looked up from germline, CDR1 is LNHDA and CDR2 is SQIVND (reference sequence). The V end was cut by 2 bases, the J end by 4 bases, with 8 bases between. This chain's CDR3 is CASSIQGGYGYTF. DNA for the CDR3: TGTGCCAGTAGTATACAGGGAGGCTATGGCTACACCTTC.

The chain employs TRBV7-2 and TRBJ2-5; unclear D gene. Germline assignment: CDR1 SGHTA and CDR2 FQGNSA. The ends were cut back, 1 base at V and 1 base at J, with 4 bases in the middle. This CDR3 region has 13 residues. CDR3 region: CASSLERQETQYF. CDR3 DNA: TGTGCCAGCAGCTTAGAGCGCCAAGAGACCCAGTACTTC. The full variable domain, its missing parts supplied by reference TRBV7-2 and TRBJ2-5, is GAGVSQSPSNKVTEKGKDVELRCDPISGHTALYWYRQSLGQGLEFLIYFQGNSAPDKSGLPSDRFSAERTGGSVSTLTIQRTQQEDSAVYLCASSLERQETQYFGPGTRLLVL.

This clone was counted between two and nine times. The V gene is TRBV7-3, the J gene TRBJ2-2; D not resolved. Germline CDR1 is SGHTA and CDR2 is FQGTGA. Deletions cut 1 base from V and 4 bases from J, with 7 bases between. CDR3 length: 14 residues. The CDR3 protein is CASSLSGSTGELFF. CDR3 nucleotide sequence: TGTGCCAGCAGCTTAAGCGGCTCCACCGGGGAGCTGTTTTTT.

J is TRBJ1-5 and V is TRBV15, with D possibly TRBD1 on 6 matching bases. This CDR3 contains 15 residues. Trimming removed 1 base from V and 7 bases from J, with 14 bases in between. Germline CDR1 reads LNHNV; CDR2 reads YYDKDF (reference sequence). The chain's CDR3 is CATSRVQGLTQPQHF. The CDR3 nucleotides read TGTGCCACCAGCAGAGTACAGGGATTGACGCAGCCCCAGCATTTT.

The J gene is TRBJ1-1, the V gene TRBV5-1, with D possibly being TRBD1 (5 bases). This CDR3 is 16 amino acids long. The ends were cut back, 4 bases at V and 0 bases at J, with 16 bases in the middle. Germline CDR1 SGHRS, CDR2 YFSETQ. The CDR3: CASSPGGYRMNTEAFF. In nucleotides, the CDR3 is TGCGCCAGCAGCCCGGGGGGGTATCGAATGAACACTGAAGCTTTCTTT.

There are a few counts of this clone. V and J are TRBV9 and TRBJ2-2; possible D gene TRBD1, 6 bases. This CDR3 spans 16 amino acids. Trimming shortened V by 0 bases and J by 1 base, and 10 bases separated the two germline ends. Germline values: CDR1 SGDLS, CDR2 YYNGEE. The CDR3 loop reads CASSVEPRGNTGELFF. CDR3 nucleotide sequence: TGTGCCAGCAGCGTAGAACCCAGGGGGAACACCGGGGAGCTGTTTTTT.

This sequence joins TRBV5-1 and TRBJ2-1, with 8 bases identical to TRBD1. The CDR3 is 15 amino acids. CDR1 is SGHRS and CDR2 is YFSETQ in the germline V gene. With V trimmed by 4 bases and J by 4 bases, 7 bases remained unmatched. The CDR3 sequence: CASSPATGDYNEQFF. The DNA for the CDR3 is TGCGCCAGCAGCCCGGCGACAGGGGATTACAATGAGCAGTTCTTC.

This CDR3 reads CASRQFGGAYEQYF. CDR3 DNA sequence: TGTGCCAGCAGACAATTCGGGGGGGCCTACGAGCAGTACTTC. The chain recombines TRBV6-5 with TRBJ2-7; 8 positions agree with TRBD2. Germline V gene data show CDR1 as MNHEY and CDR2 as SVGAGI. Unmatched junction bases numbered 6, after V lost 6 bases and J lost 2 bases. This CDR3 is built from 14 residues.

The rearrangement joins TRBV5-1 to TRBJ2-1, with 9 bases that match TRBD1. The germline V gene has CDR1 SGHRS and CDR2 YFSETQ. CDR3 length: 15 amino acids. Unmatched junction bases numbered 13, after V lost 7 bases and J lost 8 bases. The CDR3, as DNA: TGCGCCAGCCGGTACCGGACAGGGGCCCAAGATGAGCAGTTCTTC. Its translation: CASRYRTGAQDEQFF.

This chain joins TRBV7-3 and TRBJ1-6, with D maybe TRBD1 (5 bases). The CDR3 spans 15 residues. V gave up 8 bases and J gave up 7 bases, with 18 bases separating them. Germline assignment: CDR1 SGHTA and CDR2 FQGTGA. The CDR3 DNA reads TGTGCCAGCCGTAACGGGGGGTCCGTAAATTCACCCCTCCACTTT. It yields the protein CASRNGGSVNSPLHF.

The genes are TRBV5-1 and TRBJ2-7; 9 bases align to TRBD2. Germline CDR1 SGHRS, CDR2 YFSETQ. The junction had 4 bases not matched to a gene; V was cut back by 0 bases and J by 3 bases. This CDR3 is 15 amino acids long. The CDR3: CASSLGRGRVYEQYF. CDR3 DNA: TGCGCCAGCAGCTTGGGACGCGGGAGGGTCTACGAGCAGTACTTC.

This chain's CDR3 is CSVSTDGGRGTEAFF. CDR3 coding DNA: TGCAGCGTCAGCACAGACGGCGGGCGAGGGACTGAAGCTTTCTTT. The chain links TRBV29-1 to TRBJ1-1; no clear D gene. CDR3 length: 15 residues. The V end was cut by 6 bases, the J end by 5 bases, with 22 bases between. Germline CDR1 reads SQVTM; CDR2 reads ANQGSEA. Based on the CDR3 plus reference TRBV29-1 and TRBJ1-1, the full variable domain is SAVISQKPSRDICQRGTSLTIQCQVDSQVTMMFWYRQQPGQSLTLIATANQGSEATYESGFVIDKFPISRPNLTFSTLTVSNMSPEDSSIYLCSVSTDGGRGTEAFFGQGTRLTVV.

J is TRBJ1-4 and V is TRBV5-1; possibly TRBD1 for D (6 bases). The CDR3 covers 15 residues. CDR1 is SGHRS and CDR2 is YFSETQ in the germline V gene. Trimming stripped 3 bases from V and 4 bases from J, with 13 bases between. The CDR3 region is CASSWSGAFNEKLFF. CDR3 sequence (DNA): TGCGCCAGCAGCTGGTCAGGGGCCTTTAATGAAAAACTGTTTTTT. Full variable domain (rest looked up from reference TRBV5-1 and TRBJ1-4): KAGVTQTPRYLIKTRGQQVTLSCSPISGHRSVSWYQQTPGQGLQFLFEYFSETQRNKGNFPGRFSGRQFSNSRSEMNVSTLELGDSALYLCASSWSGAFNEKLFFGSGTQLSVL.

In its sample, this clone was seen a few times. V gene TRBV6-1 combines with J gene TRBJ2-7; the match to TRBD2 covers 11 bases. From germline, CDR1 is MNHNS and CDR2 SASEGT. V dropped 6 bases and J dropped 7; count of bases not matched to a gene: 8. This CDR3 contains 14 residues. In DNA, the CDR3 is TGTGCCAGCAGCGCACTAGCGGGAGTACGGGAGCAGTACTTC. This sequence encodes CASSALAGVREQYF.

This sequence joins TRBV6-1 and TRBJ2-5, with D possibly matching TRBD1 (6 bases). The end of the DNA is better explained by TRBJ2-7, so the J call may be wrong. CDR3 size: 16 residues. Germline V gives CDR1 MNHNS, CDR2 SASEGT. CDR3 nucleotide sequence: TGTGCCAGCAGTGAAGCGGGAGACAGGAGGACCTACGAGCAGTACTTC. Its protein product is CASSEAGDRRTYEQYF.

The chain is built from TRBV18 and TRBJ2-7, with 16 bases matching TRBD2. Germline values: CDR1 KGHSH, CDR2 LQKENI. V trimming: 5 bases; J trimming: 1 base; junction bases outside the gene matches: 11. This CDR3 contains 19 residues. The CDR3 is CASSLGLAGGRSQSYEQYF. CDR3 coding DNA: TGTGCCAGCTCATTGGGACTAGCGGGAGGGCGCTCCCAGTCCTACGAGCAGTACTTC.

This clone occurred once. V gene TRBV27 combines with J gene TRBJ1-2; 8 positions agree with TRBD1. This CDR3 comprises 15 residues. V lost 6 bases and J lost 0; bases outside the gene matches: 6. CDR1 is MNHEY, CDR2 SMNVEV, per germline (reference sequence). Here the CDR3 reads CASRNPQGANYGYTF. DNA of the CDR3: TGTGCCAGCAGAAACCCACAGGGGGCTAACTATGGCTACACCTTC.

This chain links TRBV7-9 with TRBJ2-2, with 10 bases identical to TRBD2. Germline-derived CDR1 and CDR2 are SEHNR and FQNEAQ (reference sequence). V shed 6 bases and J 6 bases; nucleotides not matched to a gene: 10. This CDR3 has 16 amino acids. DNA of the CDR3: TGTGCCAGCAGTTCGTCTTCTAGCGGGAGTTCCGGGGAGCTGTTTTTT. It codes for CASSSSSSGSSGELFF.

The J gene is TRBJ1-1, the V gene TRBV6-5; D is ambiguous. V shed 6 bases and J shed 1 base, with 9 bases lying between them. Germline CDR1 is MNHEY and CDR2 is SVGAGI. The CDR3 runs to 13 residues. CDR3: CASSRTANTEAFF. The CDR3 DNA reads as TGTGCCAGCAGCAGAACAGCGAACACTGAAGCTTTCTTT.

V is TRBV5-4 and J is TRBJ2-3; TRBD2 matches 8 bases. The germline CDR1 and CDR2 sequences are SGHNT and YYREEE (reference sequence). Germline trimming cut 1 base from V and 4 bases from J; bases unmatched to any gene: 5. This CDR3 is 15 amino acids long. As DNA, the CDR3 is TGTGCCAGCAGCTTGCCAGCGGGGGCGGCAGATACGCAGTATTTT. Protein sequence: CASSLPAGAADTQYF.

The V and J genes are TRBV18 and TRBJ2-7; 9 nucleotides match TRBD1. J was trimmed by 1 base and V by 3 bases; bases with no gene match: 4. Germline V CDR1 and CDR2: KGHSH, LQKENI. The CDR3 extends over 15 amino acids. The CDR3 nucleotides read TGTGCCAGCTCACCTACCGGGACAGGGTCCTACGAGCAGTACTTC. Protein sequence: CASSPTGTGSYEQYF.

V gene TRBV6-5 combines with J gene TRBJ2-2; tentatively, D is TRBD1 (6 bases). The germline V gene encodes CDR1 MNHEY and CDR2 SVGAGI. V lost 6 bases and J lost 2, with 10 bases in between. This CDR3 comprises 14 residues. Here the CDR3 reads CASRNRVNTGELFF. CDR3 DNA: TGTGCCAGCAGGAACAGGGTTAACACCGGGGAGCTGTTTTTT.

The chain combines TRBV6-5 with TRBJ2-5, with 11 bases that match TRBD2. The V gene's germline CDR1 is MNHEY and CDR2 SVGAGI. The CDR3 sequence is 14 residues long. Trimming took 5 bases from V and 5 from J; bases not matched to a gene: 4. The chain's CDR3 is CASSRSGREETQYF. In nucleotides, the CDR3 is TGTGCCAGCAGTCGTAGCGGGAGGGAGGAGACCCAGTACTTC.

This clone was counted once. This chain connects TRBV2 to TRBJ2-1, with TRBD1 matching 7 bases. The germline V gene encodes CDR1 SNHLY and CDR2 FYNNEI. This CDR3 is 14 amino acids long. V trimming: 7 bases; J trimming: 5 bases; junction bases outside the gene matches: 8. CDR3 sequence (DNA): TGTGCCAGCACGGCGGCCAGGGGGAACAATGAGCAGTTCTTC. Its protein is CASTAARGNNEQFF.

V usage is TRBV5-1 and J usage is TRBJ2-7; 9 bases are shared with TRBD1. CDR3 length equals 16 residues. The germline V gene has CDR1 SGHRS and CDR2 YFSETQ. Trimming removed 5 bases from V and 5 bases from J; junction bases left unmatched: 14. Written as DNA, the CDR3 is TGCGCCAGCAGTACGGACAGGGGAGAAAGTCGCAACGAGCAGTACTTC. Its translation: CASSTDRGESRNEQYF.

The CDR3 region is CASSSAGGPGYEQYF. The CDR3 DNA sequence: TGTGCCAGCAGTTCCGCGGGAGGGCCAGGTTACGAGCAGTACTTC. The chain uses TRBV28 and TRBJ2-7; TRBD2 matches at 9 bases. The CDR3 contains 15 residues. Germline CDR1 and CDR2: MDHEN and SYDVKM. V shed 4 bases and J 4 bases; nucleotides not matched to a gene: 8.

The J gene is TRBJ1-1, the V gene TRBV5-1, with 11 bases that match TRBD1. The CDR3 has 16 residues. The J segment lost 0 bases and the V segment lost 4 bases, leaving 5 bases of the junction unmatched. The V gene's germline CDR1 is SGHRS and CDR2 YFSETQ. CDR3 bases: TGCGCCAGCAGCCAGGACAGGGGGCGAGTGAACACTGAAGCTTTCTTT. Translating gives CASSQDRGRVNTEAFF.

The V gene is TRBV11-2, the J gene TRBJ2-2; 13 nucleotides align to TRBD2. After removal of 5 bases from V and 0 bases from J, the junction contained 9 bases not matched to a gene. This CDR3 contains 19 residues. The V gene's germline CDR1 is SGHAT and CDR2 FQNNGV. The CDR3, as DNA: TGTGCCAGCAGCCATACTAGCGGGGGGGACAGAGCGAACACCGGGGAGCTGTTTTTT. Encoded protein: CASSHTSGGDRANTGELFF.

This chain links TRBV6-5 with TRBJ1-1; D might be TRBD1 (5 bases). Germline V CDR1 and CDR2: MNHEY, SVGAGI. Between the trimmed V and J ends, which lost 7 bases and 1 base, there was a span of 16 bases. The CDR3 spans 15 residues. For the CDR3, the DNA is TGTGCCAGCACGGCACCGAGGAGGGGGAACACTGAAGCTTTCTTT. It is translated as CASTAPRRGNTEAFF.

The rearrangement links TRBV10-2 to TRBJ2-6; D is unclear. The CDR3 covers 14 residues. V was pared by 7 bases and J by 0 bases, with 7 bases between. From germline, CDR1 is WSHSY and CDR2 SAAADI. The CDR3: CASIYSSGANVLTF. In DNA form, the CDR3 reads TGCGCCAGCATCTACAGCTCTGGGGCCAACGTCCTGACTTTC.